This T cell receptor beta chain was captured by sequencing in a study of beta chain features in type 1 diabetes. This CDR3 contains 12 residues. Germline CDR1 LNHDA, CDR2 SQIVND (reference sequence). V was clipped by 5 bases and J by 4 bases, with 8 bases between them. This clone was counted between two and nine times. As every portion of the isolated RNA was reverse transcribed, the sequencing read expressed TCRB transcripts. Repertoires were generated with immunoSEQ multiplex PCR, while TCRdb's copy carries only in-frame clones and drops some. The sample consists of some 150,000 clones, around 10% of them appearing once.

The rearrangement uses TRBV19 and TRBJ2-5; the D is unclear. Sequencing input: central memory CD4+ T cells from blood. This TCR was recovered from a man aged 18 to 30 in good health. This CDR3 reads CASSPLGETQYF. The CDR3 nucleotides are TGTGCCAGTAGTCCCCTCGGAGAGACCCAGTACTTC.